The source of this TCR beta chain is a study of T cell responses to AZD1222 COVID-19 vaccine. Repertoires were generated with immunoSEQ multiplex PCR, while TCRdb's copy carries only in-frame clones and drops some. The sample consists of roughly 81,000 clones, around 90% of them appearing once. This CDR3 is built from 13 residues. Germline V gene sequence: CDR1 KGHSH, CDR2 LQKENI. The V end was cut by 6 bases, the J end by 3 bases, with 11 bases between. This clone has just a few counts. The material sequenced was peripheral blood, taken on day 0 of AZD1222 vaccination. The source of this sequence is an adult in good health. The V call is TRBV18, the J call TRBJ1-1, with TRBD1 as a possible D gene (5 bases). The CDR3 DNA is TGTGCCAGCTCCCAGGGACTTGACACTGAAGCTTTCTTT. Its translation: CASSQGLDTEAFF.